Sequencing of this TCR beta chain was carried out in a study of T cells in narcolepsy. General study points: HCRT-specific and TRIB2-specific autoreactive clonotypes appeared among same-patient CSF and blood CD4+ clonotypes.

Notes on this clone: Its antigen is not known.

Profiled with immunoSEQ multiplex PCR; TCRdb holds only in-frame clones, not every one. Among 25,000 to 35,000 clones listed, approximately 83% were seen once. The germline V gene has CDR1 SGDLS and CDR2 YYNGEE. The CDR3 runs 14 residues. Trimming removed 3 bases from V and 5 bases from J, with 11 bases in between. Sequencing input: CD45RA- memory CD4+ T cells from PBMCs. This chain joins TRBV9 and TRBJ2-2, with D unclear. This sequence was found in a human donor with narcolepsy. The CDR3 here is CASSEGGVTGELFF. DNA of the CDR3: TGTGCCAGCAGCGAGGGTGGGGTAACCGGGGAGCTGTTTTTT.